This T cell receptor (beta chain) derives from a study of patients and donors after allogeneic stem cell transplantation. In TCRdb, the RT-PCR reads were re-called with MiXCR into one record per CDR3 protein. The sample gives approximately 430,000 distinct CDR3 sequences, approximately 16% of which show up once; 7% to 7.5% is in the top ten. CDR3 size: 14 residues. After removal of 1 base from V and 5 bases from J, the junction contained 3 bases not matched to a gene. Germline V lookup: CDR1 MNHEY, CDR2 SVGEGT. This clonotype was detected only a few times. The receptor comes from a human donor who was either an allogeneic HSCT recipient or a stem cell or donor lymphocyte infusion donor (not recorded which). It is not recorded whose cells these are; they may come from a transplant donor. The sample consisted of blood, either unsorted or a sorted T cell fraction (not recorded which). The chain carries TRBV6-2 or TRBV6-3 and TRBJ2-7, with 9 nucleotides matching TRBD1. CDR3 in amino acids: CASSYYRGLHEQYF. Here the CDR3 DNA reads TGTGCCAGCAGTTACTACAGGGGGCTACACGAGCAGTACTTC.